These 26 T cell receptor beta chains were all obtained from the same sample, sequenced in a study of cytomegalovirus exposure and HLA in healthy donors. In the PCR, 60 Vbeta and 13 Jbeta primers were used. Generated by immunoSEQ multiplex PCR, the TCRdb table keeps only in-frame clones and is missing some. The repertoire consists of almost 200,000 clones, with more than 75% occurring once and the leading ten covering around 0.38%. Sequenced input: PBMCs. These receptors all stem from a male donor in good health and CMV-seropositive.

This clone was picked up a small number of times. V gene TRBV29-1 combines with J gene TRBJ2-5; tentative D call: TRBD2 (7 bases). Germline values: CDR1 SQVTM, CDR2 ANQGSEA. There are 12 residues in the CDR3. Trimming shortened V by 5 bases and J by 11 bases, and 18 bases separated the two germline ends. This CDR3 is CSVRGGAIEQYF. CDR3 bases: TGCAGCGTTAGAGGGGGGGCCATTGAGCAGTACTTC.

The J gene is TRBJ2-3, the V gene TRBV19; 7 bases line up with TRBD1. The ends lost 5 bases at V and 3 bases at J; junction bases unmatched: 8. Germline CDR1 reads LNHDA; CDR2 reads SQIVND (reference sequence). The CDR3 runs to 15 residues. The CDR3 spells CASSGRGRKTDTQYF. The CDR3 bases are TGTGCCAGTAGTGGAAGGGGGCGAAAGACAGATACGCAGTATTTT.

V and J are TRBV5-1 and TRBJ2-2, with 7 bases fitting TRBD1. With V trimmed by 4 bases and J by 2 bases, 8 bases remained unmatched. This CDR3 contains 16 residues. CDR1 and CDR2 (germline): SGHRS, YFSETQ. CDR3 sequence: CASSIQGVPNTGELFF. The CDR3 DNA is TGCGCCAGCAGCATTCAGGGGGTGCCAAACACCGGGGAGCTGTTTTTT. The entire variable domain, with the rest obtained from reference TRBV5-1 and TRBJ2-2, is as follows: KAGVTQTPRYLIKTRGQQVTLSCSPISGHRSVSWYQQTPGQGLQFLFEYFSETQRNKGNFPGRFSGRQFSNSRSEMNVSTLELGDSALYLCASSIQGVPNTGELFFGEGSRLTVL.

V and J are TRBV5-1 and TRBJ1-2; D might be TRBD1 (6 bases). This CDR3 has 18 residues. Trimming shortened V by 4 bases and J by 2 bases, and 24 bases separated the two germline ends. CDR1 and CDR2 from the germline V gene are SGHRS and YFSETQ. CDR3 residues: CASSLSPGTQGRNYGYTF. CDR3 in DNA: TGCGCCAGCAGCCTCTCGCCCGGGACACAAGGACGGAACTATGGCTACACCTTC.

V is TRBV7-3 and J is TRBJ1-6, with 8 positions matching TRBD1. Looked up from germline, CDR1 is SGHTA and CDR2 is FQGTGA. The CDR3 has 14 residues. With V trimmed by 5 bases and J by 4 bases, 1 base remained unmatched. CDR3 protein: CASSRQGYNSPLHF. The DNA for the CDR3 is TGTGCCAGCAGCCGACAGGGGTATAATTCACCCCTCCACTTT.

This clone has more than one count but fewer than ten. V is TRBV6-5 and J is TRBJ1-2; D not resolved. V gave up 2 bases and J gave up 6 bases, with 16 bases separating them. The CDR3 contains 15 residues. CDR1 is MNHEY and CDR2 is SVGAGI in the germline V gene. CDR3: CASSYLTEGKNGYTF. Here the CDR3 DNA reads TGTGCCAGCAGTTACCTTACTGAGGGAAAGAATGGCTACACCTTC.

The chain combines TRBV14 with TRBJ2-7, with D maybe TRBD2 (6 bases). Germline loops: CDR1 SGHDN, CDR2 FVKESK. Trimming shortened V by 4 bases and J by 7 bases, and 23 bases separated the two germline ends. The CDR3 sequence is 16 residues long. In DNA, the CDR3 is TGTGCCAGCAGCCCCTCTTCGGGCGGGGTCTCGGGGGAGCAGTACTTC. Its translation: CASSPSSGGVSGEQYF.

The V and J genes are TRBV5-4 and TRBJ2-5, with 7 nucleotides matching TRBD1. V gave up 3 bases and J gave up 1 base; unmatched junction bases: 3. CDR1 and CDR2 from the germline V gene are SGHNT and YYREEE (reference sequence). The CDR3 is made up of 14 amino acids. CDR3 in DNA: TGTGCCAGCAGCTCCCGACAGGGCCAAGAGACCCAGTACTTC. It specifies CASSSRQGQETQYF. Full variable domain (remainder filled in from reference TRBV5-4 and TRBJ2-5): ETGVTQSPTHLIKTRGQQVTLRCSSQSGHNTVSWYQQALGQGPQFIFQYYREEENGRGNFPPRFSGLQFPNYSSELNVNALELDDSALYLCASSSRQGQETQYFGPGTRLLVL.

The chain has TRBV29-1 and TRBJ2-3, with TRBD1 identical over 7 bases. The germline V gene has CDR1 SQVTM and CDR2 ANQGSEA. The CDR3 extends over 14 amino acids. Trimming at V came to 7 bases and at J to 0 bases, leaving 7 bases not matched to a gene. The CDR3 nucleotides read TGCAGCGGACCGGGACAGACTAGCACAGATACGCAGTATTTT. It specifies CSGPGQTSTDTQYF.

Details on this clone: Relative to the germline gene, one junction end is altered; a read error may explain this. This chain links TRBV15 with TRBJ1-5; D gene unclear. The CDR3 contains 11 residues. Germline CDR1 reads LNHNV; CDR2 reads YYDKDF (reference sequence). Here the CDR3 reads CATSRDTSQHF. CDR3 sequence (DNA): TGTGCCACCAGTAGAGATACATCCCAGCATTTT.

This clone is a singleton in its sample. The junction departs from the called germline gene at one end, perhaps through a read error. The V gene is TRBV7-9, the J gene TRBJ1-1, with TRBD1 identical over 7 bases. This CDR3 spans 13 amino acids. Germline-derived CDR1 and CDR2 are SEHNR and FQNEAQ (reference sequence). DNA of the CDR3: TGTTCCAGCAGCACAAACCAGGGACAGGAAGCTTTCTTT. It codes for CSSSTNQGQEAFF.

The chain has TRBV11-3 and TRBJ1-3; 10 bases match TRBD1. The V and J ends lost 5 bases and 2 bases, in that order; junction bases with no gene match: 3. The germline V gene encodes CDR1 SGHNT and CDR2 YENEEA. This CDR3 contains 15 residues. Here the CDR3 DNA reads TGTGCCAGCAGCGCCGGGACAGGGGCTGGAAACACCATATATTTT. Amino acids: CASSAGTGAGNTIYF.

The V call is TRBV28, the J call TRBJ2-7; TRBD1 agrees at 7 bases. After removal of 6 bases from V and 0 bases from J, the junction contained 5 bases not matched to a gene. Germline V lookup: CDR1 MDHEN, CDR2 SYDVKM. The CDR3 contains 14 residues. The CDR3 nucleotides are TGTGCCAGCAGAATACAGGGGTCCTCCTACGAGCAGTACTTC. This sequence encodes CASRIQGSSYEQYF.

This chain joins TRBV6-5 and TRBJ2-7, with D unclear. The ends were cut back, 0 bases at V and 2 bases at J, with 8 bases in the middle. The CDR3 loop spans 14 amino acids. The V gene's germline CDR1 is MNHEY and CDR2 SVGAGI. CDR3 amino acids: CASSYSVATYEQYF. The CDR3 nucleotides read TGTGCCAGCAGTTACTCGGTGGCAACCTACGAGCAGTACTTC.

V usage is TRBV5-1 and J usage is TRBJ2-6; perhaps TRBD1 as D (5 bases). The CDR3 is made up of 15 amino acids. Germline V lookup: CDR1 SGHRS, CDR2 YFSETQ. The V end was cut by 0 bases, the J end by 4 bases, with 8 bases between. The CDR3 reads CASSLAGPGANVLTF. The CDR3 DNA is TGCGCCAGCAGCTTGGCAGGGCCCGGGGCCAACGTCCTGACTTTC.

The chain uses TRBV5-4 and TRBJ2-7, with 8 bases identical to TRBD2. The V and J ends lost 1 base and 0 bases, in that order; junction bases with no gene match: 6. There are 16 residues in the CDR3. In germline, CDR1 is SGHNT, CDR2 YYREEE (reference sequence). The chain's CDR3 is CASSLNPSGSSYEQYF. In DNA form, the CDR3 reads TGTGCCAGCAGCTTGAATCCTAGCGGGTCCTCCTACGAGCAGTACTTC. Complete variable domain (other parts from reference TRBV5-4 and TRBJ2-7): ETGVTQSPTHLIKTRGQQVTLRCSSQSGHNTVSWYQQALGQGPQFIFQYYREEENGRGNFPPRFSGLQFPNYSSELNVNALELDDSALYLCASSLNPSGSSYEQYFGPGTRLTVT.

This rearrangement joins TRBV9 to TRBJ1-5; D gene ambiguous. V was trimmed by 0 bases and J by 8 bases, leaving 12 bases between them. Germline V gene sequence: CDR1 SGDLS, CDR2 YYNGEE. This CDR3 is built from 14 residues. CDR3 in amino acids: CASSVGGNTEPQHF. DNA of the CDR3: TGTGCCAGCAGCGTAGGTGGTAATACGGAGCCCCAGCATTTT.

This sequence joins TRBV7-3 and TRBJ2-1; D is unresolved. V lost 3 bases and J lost 7, with 10 bases in between. This CDR3 comprises 13 residues. From germline, CDR1 is SGHTA and CDR2 FQGTGA. CDR3 sequence reads: CASSFLTANEQFF. The CDR3 bases are TGTGCCAGCAGCTTCCTGACTGCTAATGAGCAGTTCTTC. Using reference TRBV7-3 and TRBJ2-1 for the parts outside the CDR3, the full variable domain is GAGVSQTPSNKVTEKGKYVELRCDPISGHTALYWYRQSLGQGPEFLIYFQGTGAADDSGLPNDRFFAVRPEGSVSTLKIQRTERGDSAVYLCASSFLTANEQFFGPGTRLTVL.

A single count supports this clone. The chain joins TRBV7-9 to TRBJ2-3, with 8 bases matching TRBD2. The length of the CDR3 is 14 residues. The germline CDR1 and CDR2 sequences are SEHNR and FQNEAQ (reference sequence). The ends lost 5 bases at V and 1 base at J; junction bases unmatched: 2. This chain's CDR3 is CASSISGGTDTQYF. The CDR3 DNA reads as TGTGCCAGCAGCATTAGCGGGGGCACAGATACGCAGTATTTT.

V and J are TRBV7-9 and TRBJ1-5; no firm D call. Germline assignment: CDR1 SEHNR and CDR2 FQNEAQ (reference sequence). CDR3 length equals 19 residues. V lost 6 bases to trimming and J lost 3 bases, with 27 bases between them. This chain's CDR3 is CASSPTRALPPSDNQPQHF. The CDR3 DNA follows: TGTGCCAGCAGTCCTACTAGGGCCCTACCTCCCTCAGACAATCAGCCCCAGCATTTT.

In its sample, this clone was seen once. The chain uses TRBV27 and TRBJ2-1, with D possibly matching TRBD2 (5 bases). This CDR3 is 14 amino acids long. The V end lost 0 bases, the J end lost 10 bases, and 13 bases lay between the germline ends. Germline lookup yields CDR1 MNHEY and CDR2 SMNVEV (reference sequence). Here the CDR3 DNA reads TGTGCCAGCAGTTTATCGAGGGCAGGTCAGGAGCAGTTCTTC. It is translated as CASSLSRAGQEQFF.

The V call is TRBV7-3, the J call TRBJ1-2; no clear D gene. V lost 2 bases and J 8 bases, leaving 3 bases between the germline ends. CDR1 SGHTA and CDR2 FQGTGA come from the germline V gene. CDR3 length: 10 residues. Here the CDR3 DNA reads TGTGCCAGCAGCTTATTAGGCTACACCTTC. Translated: CASSLLGYTF.

The rearrangement joins TRBV10-3 to TRBJ2-1, with D maybe TRBD1 (5 bases). V was trimmed by 1 base and J by 4 bases, leaving 20 bases between them. CDR1 and CDR2 from the germline V gene are ENHRY and SYGVKD. The CDR3 contains 18 residues. The CDR3 loop reads CAISEWFGPDTLYNEQFF. CDR3 in DNA: TGTGCCATCAGTGAGTGGTTCGGACCGGACACCTTGTACAATGAGCAGTTCTTC.

The gene calls are TRBV10-1 and TRBJ2-6, with TRBD2 matching 7 bases. CDR1 is WNHNN and CDR2 is SYGVQD in the germline V gene (reference sequence). CDR3 length: 18 amino acids. With V trimmed by 6 bases and J by 2 bases, 13 bases remained unmatched. The CDR3 DNA reads as TGCGCCAGCAGCGTCGTAAGGGGAGGGTTGACTGGGGCCAACGTCCTGACTTTC. It is translated as CASSVVRGGLTGANVLTF.

V and J are TRBV19 and TRBJ2-7, with D possibly matching TRBD1 (6 bases). The CDR3 extends over 14 amino acids. Trimming pared 8 bases from V and 0 bases from J, leaving 14 bases between. Germline V gene data show CDR1 as LNHDA and CDR2 as SQIVND (reference sequence). This chain's CDR3 is CASFRDNSSYEQYF. In DNA, the CDR3 is TGTGCCAGTTTCCGGGACAACAGCTCCTACGAGCAGTACTTC.

The CDR3 is CASSPILRDNQPQHF. In nucleotides, the CDR3 is TGTGCCAGCAGTCCTATCCTGCGAGACAATCAGCCCCAGCATTTT. The chain employs TRBV7-3 and TRBJ1-5; D call uncertain. CDR3 length equals 15 residues. The germline V and J ends were trimmed by 6 bases and 3 bases, with 15 bases remaining between them. CDR1 is SGHTA and CDR2 is FQGTGA in the germline V gene.